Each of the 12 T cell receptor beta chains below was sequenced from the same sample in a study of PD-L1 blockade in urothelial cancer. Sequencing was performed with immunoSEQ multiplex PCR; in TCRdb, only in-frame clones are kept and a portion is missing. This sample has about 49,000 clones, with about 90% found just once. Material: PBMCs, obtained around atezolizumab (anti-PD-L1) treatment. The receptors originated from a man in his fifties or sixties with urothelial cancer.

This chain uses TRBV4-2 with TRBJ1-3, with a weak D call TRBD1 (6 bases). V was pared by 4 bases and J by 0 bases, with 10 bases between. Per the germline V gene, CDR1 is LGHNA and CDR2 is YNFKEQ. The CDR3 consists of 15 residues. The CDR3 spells CASSLTGNSGNTIYF. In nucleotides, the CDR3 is TGTGCCAGCAGCCTTACAGGGAACTCTGGAAACACCATATATTTT.

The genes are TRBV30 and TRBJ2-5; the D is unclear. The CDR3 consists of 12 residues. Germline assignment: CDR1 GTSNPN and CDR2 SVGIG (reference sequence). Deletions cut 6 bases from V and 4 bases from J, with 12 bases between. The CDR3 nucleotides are TGTGCCTGCCAAACGAGTGGAGAGACCCAGTACTTC. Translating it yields CACQTSGETQYF.

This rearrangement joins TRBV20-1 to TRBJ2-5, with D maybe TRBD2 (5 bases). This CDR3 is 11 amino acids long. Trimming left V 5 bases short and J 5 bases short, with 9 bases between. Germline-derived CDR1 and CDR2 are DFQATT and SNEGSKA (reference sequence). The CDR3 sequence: CSAVGGETQYF. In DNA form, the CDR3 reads TGCAGTGCTGTAGGCGGGGAGACCCAGTACTTC.

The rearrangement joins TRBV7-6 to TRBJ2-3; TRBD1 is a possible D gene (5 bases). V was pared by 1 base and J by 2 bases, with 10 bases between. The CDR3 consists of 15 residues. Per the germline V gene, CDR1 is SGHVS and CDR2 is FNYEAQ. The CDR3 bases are TGTGCCAGCAGCTTAGGAGCACAGGTCACAGATACGCAGTATTTT. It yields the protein CASSLGAQVTDTQYF.

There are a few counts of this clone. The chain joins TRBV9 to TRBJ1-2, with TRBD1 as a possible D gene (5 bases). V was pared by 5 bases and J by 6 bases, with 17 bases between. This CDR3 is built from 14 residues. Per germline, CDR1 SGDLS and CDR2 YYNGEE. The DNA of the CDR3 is TGTGCCAGCAGTCACTTCCCGACAGAGGATGGCTACACCTTC. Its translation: CASSHFPTEDGYTF.

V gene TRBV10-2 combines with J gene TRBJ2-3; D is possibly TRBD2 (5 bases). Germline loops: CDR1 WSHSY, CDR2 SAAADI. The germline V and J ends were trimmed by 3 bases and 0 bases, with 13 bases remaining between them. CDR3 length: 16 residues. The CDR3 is CASSDLGLSSTDTQYF. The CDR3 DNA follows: TGCGCCAGCAGTGATCTAGGACTCTCTAGCACAGATACGCAGTATTTT.

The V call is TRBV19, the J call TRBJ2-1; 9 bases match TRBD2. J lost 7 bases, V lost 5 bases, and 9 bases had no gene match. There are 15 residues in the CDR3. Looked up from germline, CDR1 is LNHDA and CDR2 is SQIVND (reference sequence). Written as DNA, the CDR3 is TGTGCCAGTAGTCAGTGGCGGGGGGGCCGGAATGAGCAGTTCTTC. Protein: CASSQWRGGRNEQFF.

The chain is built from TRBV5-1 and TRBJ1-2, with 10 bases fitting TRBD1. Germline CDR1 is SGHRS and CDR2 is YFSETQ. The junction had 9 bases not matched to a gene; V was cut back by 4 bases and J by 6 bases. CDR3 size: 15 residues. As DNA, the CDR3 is TGCGCCAGCAGCCAAACCGGGACAGGGGCCAATGGCTACACCTTC. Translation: CASSQTGTGANGYTF.

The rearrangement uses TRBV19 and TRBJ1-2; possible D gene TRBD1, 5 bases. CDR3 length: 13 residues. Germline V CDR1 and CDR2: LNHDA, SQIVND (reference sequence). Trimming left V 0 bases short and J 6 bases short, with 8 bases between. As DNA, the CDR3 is TGTGCCAGTAGTATAGATATCAGGGATGGCTACACCTTC. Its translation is CASSIDIRDGYTF.

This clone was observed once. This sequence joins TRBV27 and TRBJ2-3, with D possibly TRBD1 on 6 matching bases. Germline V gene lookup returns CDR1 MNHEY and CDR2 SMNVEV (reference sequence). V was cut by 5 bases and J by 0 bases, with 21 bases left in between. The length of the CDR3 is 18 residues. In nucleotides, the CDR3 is TGTGCCAGCAGTACCCAACGGACAGCAACTAGGAGCACAGATACGCAGTATTTT. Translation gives CASSTQRTATRSTDTQYF.

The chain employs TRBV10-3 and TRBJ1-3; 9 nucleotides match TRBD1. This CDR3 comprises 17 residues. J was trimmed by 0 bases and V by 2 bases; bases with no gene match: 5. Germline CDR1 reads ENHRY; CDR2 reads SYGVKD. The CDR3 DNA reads TGTGCCATCAGTGAGGGGACAGGGCTATACTCTGGAAACACCATATATTTT. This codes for CAISEGTGLYSGNTIYF.

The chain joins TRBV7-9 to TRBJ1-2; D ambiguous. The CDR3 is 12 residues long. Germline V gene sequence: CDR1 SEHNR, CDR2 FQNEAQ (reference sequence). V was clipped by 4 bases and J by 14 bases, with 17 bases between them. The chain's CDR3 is CASSSRHSMLTF. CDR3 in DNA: TGTGCCAGCAGCTCCCGACACTCTATGCTAACCTTC.